The 2 T cell receptor beta chains reported below all come from one sample, sequenced in a study of Graves' ophthalmopathy and Graves' hyperthyroidism. RNA transcripts yielded amplified TCR beta CDR3 regions. In the first round, RT-PCR was carried out with HTBI primers, and a multiplex PCR formed the second round. TCRdb reprocessed the multiplex PCR reads with MiXCR, giving one entry per CDR3 protein. The data contain about 340,000 distinct CDR3 sequences, roughly 17% of them singletons. The sequencing sample was made of peripheral blood. These receptors came from an adult man with Graves' ophthalmopathy.

In its sample, this clonotype was seen once. The chain has TRBV7-2 and TRBJ2-5; 8 nucleotides line up with TRBD2. Per germline, CDR1 SGHTA and CDR2 FQGNSA. The CDR3 runs to 16 residues. J gave up 6 bases and V 2 bases, and 11 bases lay outside the gene matches. The CDR3 protein is CASSLSGGGPQKTQYF. In nucleotides, the CDR3 is TGTGCCAGCAGCTTATCTGGCGGGGGGCCTCAGAAGACCCAGTACTTC.

CDR3 region: CASRATLSGANVLTF. CDR3 DNA sequence: TGTGCCAGCAGGGCAACCCTCTCTGGGGCCAACGTCCTGACTTTC. This sequence joins TRBV6-1 and TRBJ2-6; no definite D call. The CDR3 totals 15 residues. V was pared by 6 bases and J by 0 bases, with 9 bases between. Germline CDR1 and CDR2: MNHNS and SASEGT.